This T cell receptor beta chain was identified during a study of blood T cell repertoires in COVID-19. Turning to the study itself: PBMCs, B-cell-depleted T cells, or T cells were the source of the cDNA or gDNA that made up the material.

J gave up 15 bases and V 7 bases, and 10 bases lay outside the gene matches. Germline V lookup: CDR1 LNHDA, CDR2 SQIVND (reference sequence). The CDR3 sequence is 13 residues long. Per the authors' pipeline: Amplification from reference gene primers served as the basis for estimated nucleated cell counts. The method was immunoSEQ multiplex PCR; TCRdb's version includes in-frame clones alone and lacks a portion of them. V and J calls and clone size are those listed in that table; D and trimming were worked out from the DNA. Here the sample spans about 260,000 clones, approximately 89% being singletons.

Sequencing used peripheral blood. The source of this sequence is a woman aged 45-65 years with acute or convalescent COVID-19. The V gene is TRBV19, the J gene TRBJ2-1; 12 bases are shared with TRBD2. The CDR3 loop reads CASNPLAGGVPFF. In nucleotides, the CDR3 is TGTGCCAGTAACCCGCTAGCGGGAGGGGTACCGTTCTTC.